This T cell receptor beta chain was captured by sequencing in a study of blood T cell repertoires in COVID-19. Study at large: COVID-19 samples from acute and convalescent phases originated in the United States, Italy and Spain.

Looked up from germline, CDR1 is MNHEY and CDR2 is SMNVEV (reference sequence). This CDR3 is 15 amino acids long. V gave up 0 bases and J gave up 1 base, with 9 bases separating them. Clones were read by immunoSEQ multiplex PCR, and TCRdb kept only the in-frame ones, dropping some. The sample has over 350,000 clones; around 90% are singletons. Only a few counts were recorded for this clone. The chain combines TRBV27 with TRBJ1-2; possible D gene TRBD1, 5 bases. This TCR derives from a young woman with acute COVID-19. The sequenced sample was PBMCs or T cells enriched from blood (not recorded which). The CDR3 reads CASSLSGVGNYGYTF. The CDR3, as DNA: TGTGCCAGCAGTTTATCAGGGGTTGGTAACTATGGCTACACCTTC.